This T cell receptor beta chain was sequenced in a study of post-analysis software for immune sequencing data. The CDR3 runs 15 residues. Trimming stripped 2 bases from V and 0 bases from J, with 8 bases between. From germline, CDR1 is LNHDA and CDR2 SQIVND (reference sequence). Sequencing libraries made from TCR beta cDNA carried unique molecular identifiers. TCRdb redid the calling of the PCR reads with MiXCR, one entry per CDR3 protein. The sample lists roughly 410,000 distinct CDR3 sequences, less than 40% occurring once. Study-level points and caveats: With TRBV5-6, TRBV5-1 and TRBV20-1 included, a handful of TRBV segments were more frequent in patients than in controls.

Remarks on this clonotype: The antigen is not known.

The clonotype was recovered from a girl aged 10 to 17 with multiple sclerosis. The V gene is TRBV19, the J gene TRBJ1-5, with no clear D. The sample was blood. The CDR3 coding sequence is TGTGCCAGTAGTATAAACAGAGATAGCAATCAGCCCCAGCATTTT. Its protein is CASSINRDSNQPQHF.